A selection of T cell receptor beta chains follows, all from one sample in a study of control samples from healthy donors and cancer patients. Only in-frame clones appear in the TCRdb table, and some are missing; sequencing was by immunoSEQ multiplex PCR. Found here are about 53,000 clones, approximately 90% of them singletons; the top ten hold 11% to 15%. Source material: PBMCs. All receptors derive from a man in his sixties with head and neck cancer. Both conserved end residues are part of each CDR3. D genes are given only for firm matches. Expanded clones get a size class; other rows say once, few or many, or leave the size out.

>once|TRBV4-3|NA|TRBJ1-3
TGCGCCAGCAGCCAGGTATACGGGGCGCTTGGAAACACCATATATTTT
CASSQVYGALGNTIYF
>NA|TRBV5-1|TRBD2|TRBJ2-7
TGCGCCAGCAGCACCGATAGCGGGAGGGCCCGCCACGAGCAGTACTTC
CASSTDSGRARHEQYF
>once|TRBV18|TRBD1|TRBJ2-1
TGTGCCAGCTCACCCGGGGACAGGGGGCCGTTAGGGAATGAGCAGTTCTTC
CASSPGDRGPLGNEQFF
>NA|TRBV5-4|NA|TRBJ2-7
TGTGCCAGCAGCCTTGATAGGTACGAGCAGTACTTC
CASSLDRYEQYF
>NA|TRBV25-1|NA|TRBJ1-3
TGTGCCAGCGAGGGGGAAGGAAACACCATATATTTT
CASEGEGNTIYF
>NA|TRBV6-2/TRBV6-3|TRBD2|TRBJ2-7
TGTGCCAGCAGTCTCACTAGCGGGGTGATCTACGAGCAGTACTTC
CASSLTSGVIYEQYF
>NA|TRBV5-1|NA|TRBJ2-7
TGCGCCAGCAGCCCATTGCCGCTACAATCCTACGAGCAGTACTTC
CASSPLPLQSYEQYF
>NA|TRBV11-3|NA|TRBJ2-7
TGTGCCAGCGGACTGACAGAGACCTCCTACGAGCAGTACTTC
CASGLTETSYEQYF
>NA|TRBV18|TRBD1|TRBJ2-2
TGTGCCAGCTTCGACCCGGGACAGACTAACACCGGGGAGCTGTTTTTT
CASFDPGQTNTGELFF
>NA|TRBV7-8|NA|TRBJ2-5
TGTGCCAGCAGCTTAGTAAACGGGCTCTACCAAGAGACCCAGTACTTC
CASSLVNGLYQETQYF
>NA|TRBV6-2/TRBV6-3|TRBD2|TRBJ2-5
TGTGCCAGCAGCGCGGGACTAGCGGGAGTCCTTGTGTACCAAGAGACCCAGTACTTC
CASSAGLAGVLVYQETQYF
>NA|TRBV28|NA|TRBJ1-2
TGTGCCAGCAGTTTATCCCGGGCCGGGAGTTCTGGCTACACCTTC
CASSLSRAGSSGYTF
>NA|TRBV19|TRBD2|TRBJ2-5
TGTGCCAGTAGTATAATAGCGGGGCTACAAGAGACCCAGTACTTC
CASSIIAGLQETQYF
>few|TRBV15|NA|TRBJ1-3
TGTGCCACCAGCAGAGACACGGCCGGCCGCGCTGGAAACACCATATATTTT
CATSRDTAGRAGNTIYF
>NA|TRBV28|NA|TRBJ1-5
TGTGCCAGCAGTTTATTGGCCATCAATCAGCCCCAGCATTTT
CASSLLAINQPQHF
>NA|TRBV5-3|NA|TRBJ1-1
TGTGCCAGAAGCTCAACAACAGGAGAGCTGAACACTGAAGCTTTCTTT
CARSSTTGELNTEAFF
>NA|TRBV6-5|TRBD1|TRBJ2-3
TGTGCCAGCCACCGAGGACAGGTCACAGATACGCAGTATTTT
CASHRGQVTDTQYF
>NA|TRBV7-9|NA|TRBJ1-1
TGTGCCAGCAGCTTAGGCCGGGGGGCAGGGCGGAACACTGAAGCTTTCTTT
CASSLGRGAGRNTEAFF